Below are 2 T cell receptor beta chains sequenced from a single sample in a study of blood T cell repertoires in COVID-19. Produced via immunoSEQ multiplex PCR; TCRdb's table is partial and in-frame only. The sample shows 150,000 to 200,000 clones, over 60% of them seen only once. The source material was peripheral blood. Source of these receptors: a woman aged 70-85 years with acute or convalescent COVID-19.

This chain joins TRBV3-1 (or the pseudogene TRBV3-2) and TRBJ1-4; no clear D. The CDR3 extends over 16 amino acids. The V end was cut by 5 bases, the J end by 7 bases, with 20 bases between. The V gene's germline CDR1 is LGHDT and CDR2 YNNKEL (reference sequence). CDR3: CASSYPREGFPEKLFF. Written as DNA, the CDR3 is TGTGCCAGCAGCTACCCGAGGGAAGGTTTCCCTGAAAAACTGTTTTTT.

V is TRBV5-5 and J is TRBJ2-7; D gene unclear. The CDR3 sequence is 14 residues long. Trimming pared 0 bases from V and 6 bases from J, leaving 13 bases between. Germline V CDR1 and CDR2: SGHKS, YYEKEE (reference sequence). The DNA for the CDR3 is TGTGCCAGCAGCTTGGTCGGAGAAATGCGCGAGCAGTACTTC. This encodes CASSLVGEMREQYF. Based on the CDR3 plus reference TRBV5-5 and TRBJ2-7, the full variable domain is DAGVTQSPTHLIKTRGQQVTLRCSPISGHKSVSWYQQVLGQGPQFIFQYYEKEERGRGNFPDRFSARQFPNYSSELNVNALLLGDSALYLCASSLVGEMREQYFGPGTRLTVT.